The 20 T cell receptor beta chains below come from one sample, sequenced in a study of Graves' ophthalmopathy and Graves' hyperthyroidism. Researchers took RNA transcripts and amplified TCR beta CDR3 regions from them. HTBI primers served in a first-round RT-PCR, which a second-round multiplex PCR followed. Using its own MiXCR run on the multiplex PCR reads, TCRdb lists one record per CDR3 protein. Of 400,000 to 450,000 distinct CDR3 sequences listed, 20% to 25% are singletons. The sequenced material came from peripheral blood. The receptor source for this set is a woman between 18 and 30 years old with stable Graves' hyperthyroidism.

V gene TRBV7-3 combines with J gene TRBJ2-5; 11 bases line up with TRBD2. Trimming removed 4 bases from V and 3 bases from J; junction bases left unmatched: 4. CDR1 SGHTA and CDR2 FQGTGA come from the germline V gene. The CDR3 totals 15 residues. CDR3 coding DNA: TGTGCCAGCAGCTCCTCGACTAGCGGGAAAGAGACCCAGTACTTC. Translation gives CASSSSTSGKETQYF.

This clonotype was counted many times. This chain's CDR3 is CATSDSGYQETQYF. CDR3 sequence (DNA): TGTGCCACCAGTGATTCGGGGTACCAAGAGACCCAGTACTTC. The chain links TRBV24-1 to TRBJ2-5, with D possibly being TRBD2 (5 bases). This CDR3 has 14 amino acids. The V gene lost 2 bases and the J gene lost 0 bases, with 6 bases spanning the gap. CDR1 and CDR2 from the germline V gene are KGHDR and SFDVKD.

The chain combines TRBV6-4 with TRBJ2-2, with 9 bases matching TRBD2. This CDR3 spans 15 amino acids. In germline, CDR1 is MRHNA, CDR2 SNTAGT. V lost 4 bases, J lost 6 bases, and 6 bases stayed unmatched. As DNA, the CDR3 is TGTGCCAGCAGTGTCGGCGGGGGGGCATCCGGGGAGCTGTTTTTT. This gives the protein CASSVGGGASGELFF.

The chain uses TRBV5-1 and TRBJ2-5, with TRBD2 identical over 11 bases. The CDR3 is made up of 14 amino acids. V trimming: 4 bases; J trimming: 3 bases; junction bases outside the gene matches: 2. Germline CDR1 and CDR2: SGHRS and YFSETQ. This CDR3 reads CASSETSGKETQYF. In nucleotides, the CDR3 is TGCGCCAGCAGCGAGACTAGCGGGAAAGAGACCCAGTACTTC.

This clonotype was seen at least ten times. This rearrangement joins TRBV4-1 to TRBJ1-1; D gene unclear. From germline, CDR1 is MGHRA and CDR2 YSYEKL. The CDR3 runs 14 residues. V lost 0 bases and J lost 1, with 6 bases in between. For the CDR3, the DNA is TGCGCCAGCAGCCAAGAGTCCAGGAACACTGAAGCTTTCTTT. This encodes CASSQESRNTEAFF.

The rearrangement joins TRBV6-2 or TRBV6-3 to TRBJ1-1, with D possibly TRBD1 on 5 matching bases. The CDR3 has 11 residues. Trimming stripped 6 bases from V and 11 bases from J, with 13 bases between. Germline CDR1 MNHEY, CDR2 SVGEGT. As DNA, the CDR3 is TGTGCCAGCAGCCCCGGGGCAGGGGCTTTCTTT. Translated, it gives CASSPGAGAFF.

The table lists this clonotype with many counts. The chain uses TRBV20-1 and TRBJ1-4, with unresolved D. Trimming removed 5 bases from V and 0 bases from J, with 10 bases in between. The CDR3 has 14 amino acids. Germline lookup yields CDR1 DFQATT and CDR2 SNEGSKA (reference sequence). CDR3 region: CSAADGTTNEKLFF. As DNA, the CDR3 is TGCAGTGCTGCTGACGGGACAACTAATGAAAAACTGTTTTTT.

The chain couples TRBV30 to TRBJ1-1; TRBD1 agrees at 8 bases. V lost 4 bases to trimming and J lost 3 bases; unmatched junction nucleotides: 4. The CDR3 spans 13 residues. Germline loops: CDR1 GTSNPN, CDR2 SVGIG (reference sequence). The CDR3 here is CAWTGGWDTEAFF. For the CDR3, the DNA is TGTGCCTGGACAGGGGGCTGGGACACTGAAGCTTTCTTT.

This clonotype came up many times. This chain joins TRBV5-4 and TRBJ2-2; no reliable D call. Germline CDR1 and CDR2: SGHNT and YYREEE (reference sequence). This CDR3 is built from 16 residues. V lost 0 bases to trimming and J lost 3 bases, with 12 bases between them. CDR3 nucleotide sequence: TGTGCCAGCAGCTTGGGGCTACGCGTTGACACCGGGGAGCTGTTTTTT. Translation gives CASSLGLRVDTGELFF.

The CDR3 coding sequence is TGTGCCAGCGGGGTCGTGGATGGCTACACCTTC. Its translation: CASGVVDGYTF. J is TRBJ1-2 and V is TRBV12-3 or TRBV12-4; D remains ambiguous. This CDR3 region has 11 residues. V lost 8 bases and J 6 bases, leaving 10 bases between the germline ends.

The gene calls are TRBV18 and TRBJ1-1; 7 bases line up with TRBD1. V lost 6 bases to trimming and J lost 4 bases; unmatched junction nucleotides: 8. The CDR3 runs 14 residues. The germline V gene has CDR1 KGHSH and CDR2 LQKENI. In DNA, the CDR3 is TGTGCCAGCTCCGTACAGGGGATCAGCACTGAAGCTTTCTTT. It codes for CASSVQGISTEAFF.

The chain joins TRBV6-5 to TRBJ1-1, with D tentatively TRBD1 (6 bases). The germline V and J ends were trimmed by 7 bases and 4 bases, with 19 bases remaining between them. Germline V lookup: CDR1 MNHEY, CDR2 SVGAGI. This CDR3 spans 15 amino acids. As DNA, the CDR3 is TGTGCCAGCATTTCTTACGGGAGAGGGGGCACTGAAGCTTTCTTT. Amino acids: CASISYGRGGTEAFF.

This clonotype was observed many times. The CDR3 protein is CASSEQNQPQHF. Written as DNA, the CDR3 is TGTGCCAGCAGTGAACAGAATCAGCCCCAGCATTTT. V usage is TRBV25-1 and J usage is TRBJ1-5; D call uncertain. Germline CDR1 reads MGHDK; CDR2 reads SYGVNS. Trimming pared 2 bases from V and 4 bases from J, leaving 3 bases between. The CDR3 runs 12 residues.

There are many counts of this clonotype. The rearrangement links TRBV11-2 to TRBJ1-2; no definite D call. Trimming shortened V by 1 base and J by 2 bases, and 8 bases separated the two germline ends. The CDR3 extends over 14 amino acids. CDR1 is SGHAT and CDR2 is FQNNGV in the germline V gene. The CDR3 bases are TGTGCCAGCAGCTTAGTTTCGGGGAACTATGGCTACACCTTC. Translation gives CASSLVSGNYGYTF. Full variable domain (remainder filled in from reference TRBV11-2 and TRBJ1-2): EAGVAQSPRYKIIEKRQSVAFWCNPISGHATLYWYQQILGQGPKLLIQFQNNGVVDDSQLPKDRFSAERLKGVDSTLKIQPAKLEDSAVYLCASSLVSGNYGYTFGSGTRLTVV.

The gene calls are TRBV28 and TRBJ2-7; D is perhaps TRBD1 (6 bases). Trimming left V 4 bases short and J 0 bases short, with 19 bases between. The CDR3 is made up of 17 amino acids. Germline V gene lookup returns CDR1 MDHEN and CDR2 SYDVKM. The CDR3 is CASSSDSPSEGSYEQYF. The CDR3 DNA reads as TGTGCCAGCAGTTCGGACAGCCCGTCAGAGGGCTCCTACGAGCAGTACTTC.

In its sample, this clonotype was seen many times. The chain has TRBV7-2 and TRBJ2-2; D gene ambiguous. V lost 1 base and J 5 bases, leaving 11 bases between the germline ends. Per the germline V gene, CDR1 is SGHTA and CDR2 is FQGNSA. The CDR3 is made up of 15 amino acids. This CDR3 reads CASSLVPGLTGELFF. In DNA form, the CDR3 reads TGTGCCAGCAGCTTAGTGCCGGGTTTAACCGGGGAGCTGTTTTTT. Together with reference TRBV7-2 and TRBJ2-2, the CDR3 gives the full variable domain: GAGVSQSPSNKVTEKGKDVELRCDPISGHTALYWYRQSLGQGLEFLIYFQGNSAPDKSGLPSDRFSAERTGGSVSTLTIQRTQQEDSAVYLCASSLVPGLTGELFFGEGSRLTVL.

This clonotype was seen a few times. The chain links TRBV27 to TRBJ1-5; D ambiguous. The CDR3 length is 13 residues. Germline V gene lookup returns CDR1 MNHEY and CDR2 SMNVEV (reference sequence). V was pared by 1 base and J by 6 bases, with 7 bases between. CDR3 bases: TGTGCCAGCAGTTTATATATGGGTCAGCCCCAGCATTTT. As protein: CASSLYMGQPQHF.

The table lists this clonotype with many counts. DNA of the CDR3: TGTGCCAGTAGTATGATCGGAGAGGACACTGAAGCTTTCTTT. It yields the protein CASSMIGEDTEAFF. This sequence joins TRBV19 and TRBJ1-1; D is uncertain. The CDR3 contains 14 residues. Looked up from germline, CDR1 is LNHDA and CDR2 is SQIVND (reference sequence). The V end was cut by 3 bases, the J end by 3 bases, with 11 bases between. Using reference TRBV19 and TRBJ1-1 for the parts outside the CDR3, the full variable domain is DGGITQSPKYLFRKEGQNVTLSCEQNLNHDAMYWYRQDPGQGLRLIYYSQIVNDFQKGDIAEGYSVSREKKESFPLTVTSAQKNPTAFYLCASSMIGEDTEAFFGQGTRLTVV.

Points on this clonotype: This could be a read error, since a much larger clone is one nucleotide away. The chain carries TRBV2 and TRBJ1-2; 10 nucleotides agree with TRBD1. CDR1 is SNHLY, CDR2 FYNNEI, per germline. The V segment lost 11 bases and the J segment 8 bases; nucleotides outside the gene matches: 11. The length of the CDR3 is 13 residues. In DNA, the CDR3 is TGTGCCGGCACCAAGACAGGGGGCATAGGCTACACCTTC. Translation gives CAGTKTGGIGYTF.

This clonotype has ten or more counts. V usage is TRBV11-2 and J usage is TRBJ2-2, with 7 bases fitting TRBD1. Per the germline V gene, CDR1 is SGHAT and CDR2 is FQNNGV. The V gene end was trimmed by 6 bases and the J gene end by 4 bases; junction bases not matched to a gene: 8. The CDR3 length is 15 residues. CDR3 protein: CASRKGGAGTGELFF. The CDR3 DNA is TGTGCCAGCAGGAAAGGGGGCGCTGGCACCGGGGAGCTGTTTTTT.